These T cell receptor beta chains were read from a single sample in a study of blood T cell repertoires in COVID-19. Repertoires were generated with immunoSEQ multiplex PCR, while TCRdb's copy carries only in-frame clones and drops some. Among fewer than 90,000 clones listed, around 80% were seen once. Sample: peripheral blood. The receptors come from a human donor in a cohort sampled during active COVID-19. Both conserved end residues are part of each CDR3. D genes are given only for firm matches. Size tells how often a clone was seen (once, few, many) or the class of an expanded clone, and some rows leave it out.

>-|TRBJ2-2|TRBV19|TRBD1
CASGQGANTGELFF
TGTGCCAGTGGACAGGGGGCGAACACCGGGGAGCTGTTTTTT
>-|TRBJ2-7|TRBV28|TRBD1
CASSLKRQGIYEQYF
TGTGCCAGCAGTTTAAAGAGACAGGGGATATACGAGCAGTACTTC
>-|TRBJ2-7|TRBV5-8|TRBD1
CASSDYRDREVYEQYF
TGTGCCAGCAGCGACTACCGGGACAGGGAGGTCTACGAGCAGTACTTC
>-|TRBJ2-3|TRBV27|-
CASSLLAGGSTDTQYF
TGTGCCAGCAGTTTACTCGCGGGTGGTAGCACAGATACGCAGTATTTT
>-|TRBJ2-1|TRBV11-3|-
CASSFDIKGEQFF
TGTGCCAGCAGCTTTGATATCAAGGGGGAGCAGTTCTTC
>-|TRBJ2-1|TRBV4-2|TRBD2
CASSQDTASGRYNEQFF
TGTGCCAGCAGCCAAGATACGGCTAGCGGGAGGTACAATGAGCAGTTCTTC
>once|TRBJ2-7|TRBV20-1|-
CSASQGPLEQYF
TGCAGTGCTAGTCAGGGGCCCCTCGAGCAGTACTTC
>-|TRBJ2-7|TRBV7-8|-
CASSQTRSYEQYF
TGTGCCAGCAGCCAAACTAGATCCTACGAGCAGTACTTC
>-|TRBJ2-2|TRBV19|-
CASSPQGPGELFF
TGTGCCAGTAGCCCACAGGGTCCCGGGGAGCTGTTTTTT
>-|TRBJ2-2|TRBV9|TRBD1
CASSEQGFGGELFF
TGTGCCAGCAGCGAACAGGGGTTTGGGGGGGAGCTGTTTTTT
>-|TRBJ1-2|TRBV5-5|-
CASSLGTNYGYTF
TGTGCCAGCAGCTTGGGGACAAACTATGGCTACACCTTC
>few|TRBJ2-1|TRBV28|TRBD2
CASSLFSSGISNEQFF
TGTGCCAGCAGTTTATTTTCCAGCGGGATTAGTAATGAGCAGTTCTTC
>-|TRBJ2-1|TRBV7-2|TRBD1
CASSWDVRGPNEQFF
TGTGCCAGCAGCTGGGACGTCAGGGGGCCCAATGAGCAGTTCTTC
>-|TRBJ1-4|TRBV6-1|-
CASTGGVTNEKLFF
TGTGCCAGTACCGGGGGGGTCACTAATGAAAAACTGTTTTTT
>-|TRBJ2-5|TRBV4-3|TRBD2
CASSQRAGGGGETQYF
TGCGCCAGCAGCCAAAGAGCGGGAGGAGGGGGAGAGACCCAGTACTTC
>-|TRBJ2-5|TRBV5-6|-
CASSLYRGGRETQYF
TGTGCCAGCAGCTTATATCGTGGAGGGAGGGAGACCCAGTACTTC
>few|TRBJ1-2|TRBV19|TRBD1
CASSPGGSANYGYTF
TGTGCCAGTAGTCCAGGGGGTTCCGCTAACTATGGCTACACCTTC
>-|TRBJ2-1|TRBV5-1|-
CAATLGHEQFF
TGCGCCGCGACCCTTGGGCATGAGCAGTTCTTC
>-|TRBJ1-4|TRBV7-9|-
CASSLPGGMEKLFF
TGTGCCAGCAGCTTACCGGGGGGGATGGAAAAACTGTTTTTT
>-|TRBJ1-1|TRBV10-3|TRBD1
CAIRRQGNTEAFF
TGTGCCATCAGACGACAGGGGAACACTGAAGCTTTCTTT
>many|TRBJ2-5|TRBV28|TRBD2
CASRLAGGGGETQYF
TGTGCCAGCAGACTAGCGGGGGGCGGAGGGGAGACCCAGTACTTC
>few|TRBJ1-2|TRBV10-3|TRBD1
CAISDLTGTGAYGYTF
TGTGCCATCAGTGATTTAACCGGGACAGGCGCCTATGGCTACACCTTC
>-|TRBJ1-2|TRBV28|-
CASSLPPQGNYGYTF
TGTGCCAGCAGTCTCCCGCCGCAGGGCAACTATGGCTACACCTTC
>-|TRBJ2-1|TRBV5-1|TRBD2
CASSPRKTAGGSLGDEQFF
TGCGCCAGCAGCCCCCGCAAGACGGCGGGAGGTTCCCTGGGCGATGAGCAGTTCTTC
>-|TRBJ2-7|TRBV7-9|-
CASSNTGHEQYF
TGTGCCAGCAGCAACACAGGCCACGAGCAGTACTTC
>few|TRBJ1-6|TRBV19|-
CASSDRRNSPLHF
TGTGCCAGTAGTGACAGACGTAATTCACCCCTCCACTTT
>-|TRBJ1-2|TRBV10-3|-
CAIGGGNSPTF
TGTGCCATCGGAGGAGGGAACAGTCCCACCTTC
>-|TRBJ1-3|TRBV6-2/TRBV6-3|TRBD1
CASSYSDRPTIYF
TGTGCCAGCAGTTACTCGGACAGGCCCACCATATATTTT
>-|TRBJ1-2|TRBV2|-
CASSGWAGYTF
TGTGCCAGCAGTGGCTGGGCAGGCTACACCTTC
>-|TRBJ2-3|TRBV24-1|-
CATSDTRGPARPGTQYF
TGTGCCACCAGTGATACACGTGGACCCGCGCGGCCGGGGACGCAGTATTTT
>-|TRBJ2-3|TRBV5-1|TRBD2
CASSAHLAGPTDTQYF
TGCGCCAGCAGCGCACATCTAGCGGGCCCCACAGATACGCAGTATTTT
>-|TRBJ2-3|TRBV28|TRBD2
CASSFPRTSGSLTDTQYF
TGTGCCAGCAGTTTCCCCCGGACTAGCGGGAGTCTGACAGATACGCAGTATTTT
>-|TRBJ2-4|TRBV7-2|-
CASRFSQGAKNIQYF
TGTGCCAGCAGATTTTCGCAGGGTGCCAAAAACATTCAGTACTTC
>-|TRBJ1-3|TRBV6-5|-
CASSYSRRVDTIYF
TGTGCCAGCAGTTACTCCCGGCGGGTAGATACCATATATTTT
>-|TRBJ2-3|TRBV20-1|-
CSASTPKAFTDTQYF
TGCAGTGCTAGTACACCTAAAGCGTTCACAGATACGCAGTATTTT
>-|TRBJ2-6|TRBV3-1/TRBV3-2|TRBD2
CASSQDSGGVGANVLTF
TGTGCCAGCAGCCAAGATTCGGGGGGAGTAGGGGCCAACGTCCTGACTTTC
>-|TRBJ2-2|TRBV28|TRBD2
CASSRFQLAGETGELFF
TGTGCCAGCAGCCGATTCCAACTAGCGGGAGAGACCGGGGAGCTGTTTTTT
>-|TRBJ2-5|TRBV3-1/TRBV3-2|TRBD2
CASSTRTSGRVQETQYF
TGTGCCAGCAGCACCCGGACTAGCGGGAGAGTCCAAGAGACCCAGTACTTC
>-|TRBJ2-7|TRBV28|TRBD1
CASEYRDRGYEQYF
TGTGCCAGTGAATACCGGGACAGGGGCTACGAGCAGTACTTC
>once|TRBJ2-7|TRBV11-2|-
CASSSANYEQYF
TGTGCCAGCAGCTCCGCTAACTACGAGCAGTACTTC
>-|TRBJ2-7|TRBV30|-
CAWTIAGSREQYF
TGTGCCTGGACCATTGCGGGCAGTCGGGAGCAGTACTTC
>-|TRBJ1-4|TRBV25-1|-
CASSEGTRATNEKLFF
TGTGCCAGCAGTGAAGGGACTAGAGCAACTAATGAAAAACTGTTTTTT
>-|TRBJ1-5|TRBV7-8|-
CASGAGRGDQPQHF
TGTGCCAGCGGGGCGGGCCGGGGGGATCAGCCCCAGCATTTT
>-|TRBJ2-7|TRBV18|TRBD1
CASSPQGTGAYEQYF
TGTGCCAGCTCACCACAGGGGACAGGTGCCTACGAGCAGTACTTC
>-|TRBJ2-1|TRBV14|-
CASSQDHSLHEQFF
TGTGCCAGCAGCCAAGATCACAGCTTACATGAGCAGTTCTTC
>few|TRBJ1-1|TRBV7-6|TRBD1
CASSSTQGAGTEAFF
TGTGCCAGCAGCTCCACACAGGGGGCAGGGACTGAAGCTTTCTTT
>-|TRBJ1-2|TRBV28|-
CASSLGRQVGYTF
TGTGCCAGCAGTTTGGGGAGGCAGGTCGGCTACACCTTC
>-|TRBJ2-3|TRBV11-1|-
CASSSDRITDTQYF
TGTGCCAGCAGTTCCGACAGGATCACAGATACGCAGTATTTT
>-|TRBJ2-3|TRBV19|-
CASSTPGDTQYF
TGTGCCAGTAGCACCCCGGGAGATACGCAGTATTTT
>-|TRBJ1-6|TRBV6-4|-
CASSDQGPNSPLHF
TGTGCCAGCAGTGACCAGGGCCCTAATTCACCCCTCCACTTT
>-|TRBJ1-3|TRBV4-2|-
CASSQDPAGGTGNTIYF
TGTGCCAGCAGCCAAGACCCGGCCGGGGGGACTGGAAACACCATATATTTT
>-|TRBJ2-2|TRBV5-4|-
CASSLADTGELFF
TGTGCCAGCAGCTTGGCTGACACCGGGGAGCTGTTTTTT
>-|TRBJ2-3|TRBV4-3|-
CASSQRAASTDTQYF
TGCGCCAGCAGCCAGCGAGCGGCGAGCACAGATACGCAGTATTTT
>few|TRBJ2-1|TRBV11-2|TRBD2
CASSLILAGTNEQFF
TGTGCCAGCAGCTTAATCCTAGCGGGAACCAATGAGCAGTTCTTC
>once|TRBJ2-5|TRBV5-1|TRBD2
CASSLASGKETQYF
TGCGCCAGCAGCTTGGCTAGCGGAAAAGAGACCCAGTACTTC
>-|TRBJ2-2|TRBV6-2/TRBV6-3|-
CASSSTGIAGELFF
TGTGCCAGCAGTTCTACAGGGATCGCCGGGGAGCTGTTTTTT
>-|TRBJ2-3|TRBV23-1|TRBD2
CASSQASGNSDTQYF
TGCGCCAGCAGTCAGGCTAGCGGGAACTCAGATACGCAGTATTTT
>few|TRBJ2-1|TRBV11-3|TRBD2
CASSLSSGGVGNEQFF
TGTGCCAGCAGCTTATCTTCGGGGGGGGTTGGCAATGAGCAGTTCTTC
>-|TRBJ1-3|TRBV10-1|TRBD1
CASRQGAGNTIYF
TGCGCCAGTCGACAGGGGGCTGGAAACACCATATATTTT